This section outlines one T cell receptor beta chain sequence together with its context. V was pared by 5 bases and J by 0 bases, with 13 bases between. The length of the CDR3 is 16 residues. Per the germline V gene, CDR1 is SGHVS and CDR2 is FNYEAQ. Some clones are missing from TCRdb's copy, which holds only in-frame ones; the method was immunoSEQ multiplex PCR. The sample lists more than 120,000 clones, around 87% occurring once. The data belong to a study of blood T cell repertoires in COVID-19. Study as a whole: Nucleic acid was either cDNA or gDNA, and it came from T cells, B-cell-depleted T cells, or PBMCs.

Sequenced: peripheral blood. The TCR comes from a man aged 45-65 years who had recovered from COVID-19. V gene TRBV7-6 combines with J gene TRBJ2-2; D perhaps matches TRBD1 (6 bases). CDR3 in amino acids: CASSQQGEANTGELFF. The DNA of the CDR3 is TGTGCCAGCAGCCAACAGGGTGAGGCGAACACCGGGGAGCTGTTTTTT.